This T cell receptor (beta chain) comes out of a study of CD8+ T cells in alopecia areata. Following RNA extraction, reverse transcription yielded cDNA that acted as the sequencing template. Libraries were prepared by immunoSEQ multiplex PCR; TCRdb keeps only in-frame clonotypes and omits some of them. The sample shows tens of thousands of clones, around 61% of them seen only once. Germline loops: CDR1 LGHNA, CDR2 YSLEER. The V end lost 1 base, the J end lost 0 bases, and 22 bases lay between the germline ends. The length of the CDR3 is 21 residues. Documented treatment: oral pan-JAK inhibitor, 5-10 mg twice daily. Sorted populations comprised CD4+ and CD8+ T cells obtained from PBMCs.

The receptor's source is a human donor with alopecia areata. V gene TRBV4-3 combines with J gene TRBJ2-6; D is possibly TRBD2 (5 bases). Material: CD8+ T cells sorted from blood, obtained at week 24, from a patient treated with tofacitinib. The CDR3 DNA reads as TGCGCCAGCAGCCAAGCTATCGGAGGACCGGAAGGAATCTCTGGGGCCAACGTCCTGACTTTC. This gives the protein CASSQAIGGPEGISGANVLTF.